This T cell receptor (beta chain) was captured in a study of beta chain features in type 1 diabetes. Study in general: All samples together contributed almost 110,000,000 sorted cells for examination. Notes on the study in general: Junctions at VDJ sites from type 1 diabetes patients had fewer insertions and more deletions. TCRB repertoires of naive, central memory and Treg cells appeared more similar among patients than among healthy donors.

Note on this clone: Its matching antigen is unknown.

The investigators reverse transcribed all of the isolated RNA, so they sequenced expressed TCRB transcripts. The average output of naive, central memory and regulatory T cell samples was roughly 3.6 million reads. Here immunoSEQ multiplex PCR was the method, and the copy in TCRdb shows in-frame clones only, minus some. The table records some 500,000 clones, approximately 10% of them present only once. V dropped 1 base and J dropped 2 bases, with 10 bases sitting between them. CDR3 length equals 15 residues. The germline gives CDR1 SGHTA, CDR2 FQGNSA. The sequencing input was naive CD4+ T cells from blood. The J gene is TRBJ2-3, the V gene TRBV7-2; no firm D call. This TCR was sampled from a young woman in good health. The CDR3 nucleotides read TGTGCCAGCAGCTTAGGGCAGTCCCCCACAGATACGCAGTATTTT. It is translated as CASSLGQSPTDTQYF.